These T cell receptor beta chains were read from a single sample in a study of blood T cells in healthy people across ages. TCRdb used MiXCR to reprocess the 5' RACE reads, holding one entry per CDR3 protein. The sample holds roughly 730,000 distinct CDR3 sequences; more than 55% are singletons and the top ten take around 24%. Material: blood. The receptors come from a man aged 35 to 55 in good health. Both conserved end residues are part of each CDR3. Each record gives: D gene, V gene, CDR3 length, J gene, clone size, CDR3 DNA, CDR3 protein. D genes are given only for firm matches. The listing skips clone size in some rows; elsewhere it reads once, few, many or a size class.

NA	TRBV20-1	16	TRBJ2-3	NA	TGCAGTGCTAGGTCCGGCAGGGGGGATGAGACAGATACGCAGTATTTT	CSARSGRGDETDTQYF
NA	TRBV7-8	15	TRBJ2-7	NA	TGTGCCAGCAGCTACAACACAGGGTTTCTCGACGAGCAGTACTTC	CASSYNTGFLDEQYF
TRBD2	TRBV20-1	15	TRBJ2-1	NA	TGCAGTGCTAGAGTGTCTGGACTAGTTGGCAATGAGCAGTTCTTC	CSARVSGLVGNEQFF
NA	TRBV9	15	TRBJ1-6	NA	TGTGCCAGCAGCGTAGGATCAGACGATAATTCACCCCTCCACTTT	CASSVGSDDNSPLHF
NA	TRBV4-3	16	TRBJ2-1	many	TGCGCCAGCAGCCAAGATCCCGCGGGATCCTACAATGAGCAGTTCTTC	CASSQDPAGSYNEQFF
NA	TRBV24-1	14	TRBJ1-5	NA	TGTGCCACCAGCCAGGGGTCTAGCAATCAGCCCCAGCATTTT	CATSQGSSNQPQHF
NA	TRBV4-1	11	TRBJ2-5	many	TGCGCCAGCAGCCAAGCCGAGACCCAGTACTTC	CASSQAETQYF
TRBD1	TRBV20-1	13	TRBJ2-5	NA	TGCAGTGCTAGGAGGGGGCTCTACAATGAGCAGTACTTC	CSARRGLYNEQYF
NA	TRBV6-5	15	TRBJ1-6	NA	TGTGCCAGCAGTTACTCTGCCAGTATAGATTCACCCCTCCACTTT	CASSYSASIDSPLHF
NA	TRBV4-3	15	TRBJ2-7	NA	TGCGCCAGCAGCCTAGACCTGAGCTCCTACAATGAGCAGTACTTC	CASSLDLSSYNEQYF
NA	TRBV5-4	13	TRBJ2-7	NA	TGTGCCAGCAGCACGCCAGGTCTCGGCGAGCAGTACTTC	CASSTPGLGEQYF
NA	TRBV7-2	13	TRBJ1-1	NA	TGTGCCAGCAGCCCCTGGGTAAACACTGAAGCTTTCTTT	CASSPWVNTEAFF
TRBD2	TRBV7-2	18	TRBJ2-7	NA	TGTGCCAGCAGCTTAGAAGGGACTAGCGGGAGTTCCTACAATGAGCAGTACTTC	CASSLEGTSGSSYNEQYF
TRBD1	TRBV5-1	14	TRBJ2-3	few	TGCGCCAGCAGCTTGGACAGGGGGATCGGTACGCAGTATTTT	CASSLDRGIGTQYF
NA	TRBV21-1	14	TRBJ2-1	NA	TGTGCCAGCAGCAAACGTGGGAAATACAATGAGCAGTTCTTC	CASSKRGKYNEQFF
TRBD2	TRBV25-1	16	TRBJ2-3	NA	TGTGCCAGCAGTGGCCGTCTAGCGGGGAGCACAGATACGCAGTATTTT	CASSGRLAGSTDTQYF
TRBD2	TRBV4-2	16	TRBJ2-1	NA	TGTGCCAGCAGCCAAGAAGGGACTAGCGGGACCAATGAGCAGTTCTTC	CASSQEGTSGTNEQFF
TRBD2	TRBV20-1	17	TRBJ2-2	NA	TGCAGTGCTAGAAGGACTAGCGGGGGGCCGGGCACCGGGGAGCTGTTTTTT	CSARRTSGGPGTGELFF
NA	TRBV6-2/TRBV6-3	13	TRBJ2-1	NA	TGTGCCAGCACCCGGGACTGGAACAATGAGCAGTTCTTC	CASTRDWNNEQFF
NA	TRBV12-3/TRBV12-4	14	TRBJ1-5	few	TGTGCCAGCAGTTTTGATCTGTCTGGGATAGTTAGGCATTTT	CASSFDLSGIVRHF
TRBD1	TRBV7-9	14	TRBJ2-1	NA	TGTGCCAGCAGCTTACCCGGGACAGCCCGGGAGCAGTTCTTC	CASSLPGTAREQFF
TRBD2	TRBV9	16	TRBJ2-1	once	TGTGCCAGCAGCCCATCAAGCGGGGGGGCCATAAATGAGCAGTTCTTC	CASSPSSGGAINEQFF
NA	TRBV14	12	TRBJ2-7	many	TGTGCCAGCAGCCAAACAGGATACGAGCAGTACTTC	CASSQTGYEQYF
NA	TRBV6-5	15	TRBJ1-2	NA	TGTGCCAGCAGTAGAATCCCACAGGCCCCCCAAGGCTACACCTTC	CASSRIPQAPQGYTF
NA	TRBV25-1	16	TRBJ2-7	NA	TGTGCCAGCAGTGAGTTAACCGATAAGCCTTCCTACGAGCAGTACTTC	CASSELTDKPSYEQYF
NA	TRBV3-1	16	TRBJ2-5	NA	TGTGCCAGCAGCCAAGATCAAAACCAGCGCTGGGAGACCCAGTACTTC	CASSQDQNQRWETQYF
NA	TRBV9	11	TRBJ1-1	many	TGTGCCAGCAAGGGGGAAACTGAAGCTTTCTTT	CASKGETEAFF
TRBD2	TRBV9	16	TRBJ2-5	NA	TGTGCCAGCAGCGTAGCGGTTAGCGGGGCCCAAGAGACCCAGTACTTC	CASSVAVSGAQETQYF
NA	TRBV7-2	14	TRBJ2-3	NA	TGTGCCAGCAGCTCTGATCCTAGCATCGATACGCAGTATTTT	CASSSDPSIDTQYF
TRBD1	TRBV7-2	14	TRBJ1-4	NA	TGTGCCAGCAGCCCCGGGACAGCCGTAGAAAAACTGTTTTTT	CASSPGTAVEKLFF